The 11 T cell receptor beta chains in this list originate from one sample, sequenced in a study of beta chain features in type 1 diabetes. Study results and caveats: Shorter TCRB CDR3s, moderately but significantly so, were found in Type 1 diabetes patients in all four CD4+ subsets.

Reverse transcribing all isolated RNA meant expressed TCRB transcripts were sequenced. Here immunoSEQ multiplex PCR was the method, and the copy in TCRdb shows in-frame clones only, minus some. Altogether 400,000 or so clones are present, 8.5% to 10% being singletons, with the ten largest covering about 0.64%. Their antigen targets remain unknown. Sequenced material: central memory CD4+ T cells from blood. These receptor sequences come from a man under 40 with type 1 diabetes.

The chain is built from TRBV28 and TRBJ2-3, with D tentatively TRBD1 (6 bases). Trimming shortened V by 10 bases and J by 3 bases, and 14 bases separated the two germline ends. The V gene's germline CDR1 is MDHEN and CDR2 SYDVKM. This CDR3 spans 13 amino acids. CDR3 DNA: TGTGCCACCAAGCCGGGACAAACAGATACGCAGTATTTT. Translation: CATKPGQTDTQYF.

V gene TRBV5-4 combines with J gene TRBJ2-1; 12 bases match TRBD2. The CDR3 sequence is 16 residues long. V was pared by 4 bases and J by 5 bases, with 7 bases of the junction left unmatched. CDR1 and CDR2 from the germline V gene are SGHNT and YYREEE (reference sequence). CDR3 bases: TGTGCCAGCAGCCACCGGACTAGCGGGATCGACAATGAGCAGTTCTTC. This encodes CASSHRTSGIDNEQFF.

This clone has a handful of counts. Other DNA variants within this sample encode the same CDR3. V usage is TRBV5-1 and J usage is TRBJ2-3; D is unresolved. Germline V gives CDR1 SGHRS, CDR2 YFSETQ. Trimming shortened V by 5 bases and J by 2 bases, and 9 bases separated the two germline ends. This CDR3 is built from 13 residues. CDR3 in amino acids: CASSLVPTDTQYF. As DNA, the CDR3 is TGCGCCAGCAGTCTGGTACCCACAGATACGCAGTATTTT. The entire variable domain, with the rest obtained from reference TRBV5-1 and TRBJ2-3, is as follows: KAGVTQTPRYLIKTRGQQVTLSCSPISGHRSVSWYQQTPGQGLQFLFEYFSETQRNKGNFPGRFSGRQFSNSRSEMNVSTLELGDSALYLCASSLVPTDTQYFGPGTRLTVL.

This clone was counted only a few times. A read error may account for a junction end that differs from germline. The chain has TRBV7-7 and TRBJ2-5; D call uncertain. Germline CDR1 reads SSHAT; CDR2 reads FNYEAQ (reference sequence). This CDR3 has 15 amino acids. The CDR3 DNA reads as TGTGCTAGCAGCTTAGGTCTGGGCAACCAAGAGACCCAGTACTTC. This gives the protein CASSLGLGNQETQYF.

This clone has at least ten counts. V usage is TRBV2 and J usage is TRBJ2-6; TRBD1 aligns across 9 bases. Per the germline V gene, CDR1 is SNHLY and CDR2 is FYNNEI. The CDR3 contains 17 residues. V was clipped by 11 bases and J by 3 bases; unmatched bases: 14. The CDR3 protein is CAVQQGALSLGANVLTF. As DNA, the CDR3 is TGTGCCGTCCAACAGGGGGCTCTGAGTCTTGGGGCCAACGTCCTGACTTTC.

This clone showed up just a few times. This chain joins TRBV5-1 and TRBJ1-1, with 8 bases identical to TRBD1. Trimming at V came to 0 bases and at J to 3 bases, leaving 7 bases not matched to a gene. The germline gives CDR1 SGHRS, CDR2 YFSETQ. CDR3 length equals 16 residues. The CDR3 here is CASSLVTGGLDTEAFF. The CDR3 DNA reads as TGCGCCAGCAGCTTGGTAACAGGGGGGTTGGACACTGAAGCTTTCTTT.

The chain combines TRBV7-8 with TRBJ2-3, with D tentatively TRBD2 (6 bases). The CDR3 covers 14 residues. Trimming shortened V by 5 bases and J by 1 base, and 10 bases separated the two germline ends. The germline CDR1 and CDR2 sequences are SGHVS and FQNEAQ. This CDR3 is CASSLGEGTDTQYF. CDR3 nucleotides: TGTGCCAGCAGCCTAGGGGAGGGCACAGATACGCAGTATTTT.

The chain links TRBV11-2 to TRBJ2-7, with D perhaps being TRBD1 or TRBD2 (5 bases each). Looked up from germline, CDR1 is SGHAT and CDR2 is FQNNGV. Trimming removed 3 bases from V and 2 bases from J, with 11 bases in between. The CDR3 is 14 amino acids. The CDR3 spells CASSFGTGTYEQYF. CDR3 nucleotide sequence: TGTGCCAGCAGCTTTGGGACGGGGACCTACGAGCAGTACTTC.

This clone turned up a few times. The rearrangement links TRBV5-4 to TRBJ1-2; a weak D match, TRBD1 (5 bases). Trimming took off 4 bases at V and 4 bases at J, with 14 bases between the two ends. Per germline, CDR1 SGHNT and CDR2 YYREEE (reference sequence). The CDR3 contains 14 residues. The CDR3 region has the DNA TGTGCCAGCAGCCAATTGGACACCTCCTATGGCTACACCTTC. Protein product: CASSQLDTSYGYTF.

CDR3: CASATGFLNTEAFF. CDR3 nucleotide sequence: TGTGCCAGCGCCACAGGGTTTTTGAACACTGAAGCTTTCTTT. The rearrangement links TRBV27 to TRBJ1-1; possibly TRBD1 for D (6 bases). V was clipped by 8 bases and J by 0 bases, with 13 bases between them. The CDR3 extends over 14 amino acids. Germline V gene lookup returns CDR1 MNHEY and CDR2 SMNVEV (reference sequence).

CDR3 amino acids: CASSSTHSNQPQHF. DNA for the CDR3: TGTGCCAGCAGCTCCACACATAGCAATCAGCCCCAGCATTTT. The J gene is TRBJ1-5, the V gene TRBV7-9, with D unresolved. Trimming pared 4 bases from V and 0 bases from J, leaving 7 bases between. In germline, CDR1 is SEHNR, CDR2 FQNEAQ (reference sequence). The CDR3 contains 14 residues.